The clone carrying this T cell receptor beta chain appeared many times. Its matching antigen is unknown. The CDR3 has 14 residues. Trimming took 6 bases from V and 5 from J; bases not matched to a gene: 6. The germline V gene encodes CDR1 SNHLY and CDR2 FYNNEI. This sample was included in a study of identical twins. All donors were healthy, and all were Caucasian. From the 5' RACE reads, TCRdb called clonotypes with MiXCR, one entry per CDR3 protein. Of 200,000 to 250,000 distinct CDR3 sequences listed, about 14% are singletons. Broader study findings: Out-of-frame TCR alpha sharing observed in monozygotic twins exceeded model estimates. Memory repertoires showed no such pattern, whereas abundant cord blood beta clonotypes carried fewer insertions. Conclusions rested on cross-sectional statistics rather than following the same donors.

The sample consisted of memory (CD45RO+) T cells sorted from blood. This chain joins TRBV2 and TRBJ2-1, with 8 bases fitting TRBD1. This receptor was identified in a woman younger than 35 in good health. The CDR3, as DNA: TGTGCCAGCAGCGTGGGACAGGCCGACAATGAGCAGTTCTTC. It codes for CASSVGQADNEQFF. Based on the CDR3 plus reference TRBV2 and TRBJ2-1, the full variable domain is EPEVTQTPSHQVTQMGQEVILRCVPISNHLYFYWYRQILGQKVEFLVSFYNNEISEKSEIFDDQFSVERPDGSNFTLKIRSTKLEDSAMYFCASSVGQADNEQFFGPGTRLTVL.